A single sample gave rise to the 5 T cell receptor beta chains below, sequenced in a study of cytomegalovirus exposure and HLA in healthy donors. 13 Jbeta primers and 60 Vbeta primers were used for the PCR. Libraries were prepared by immunoSEQ multiplex PCR; TCRdb keeps only in-frame clonotypes and omits some of them. The sample yields about 180,000 clones, roughly 88% seen once. Sequenced input: PBMCs. These receptors were collected from a girl between 2 and 10 years old in good health and CMV-seropositive.

V is TRBV7-2 and J is TRBJ1-5; D not certain. V was trimmed by 0 bases and J by 6 bases, leaving 6 bases between them. The CDR3 is 13 amino acids. Germline CDR1 reads SGHTA; CDR2 reads FQGNSA. CDR3 coding DNA: TGTGCCAGCAGCTTAGCTAGAGGTCAGCCCCAGCATTTT. Protein: CASSLARGQPQHF.

The chain is built from TRBV6-1 and TRBJ1-6; 7 bases match TRBD1. After removal of 2 bases from V and 8 bases from J, the junction contained 6 bases not matched to a gene. The CDR3 is made up of 15 amino acids. Germline V lookup: CDR1 MNHNS, CDR2 SASEGT. CDR3 in amino acids: CASSERGGAHSPLHF. The CDR3 DNA is TGTGCCAGCAGTGAAAGAGGGGGCGCACATTCACCCCTCCACTTT.

The chain employs TRBV5-1 and TRBJ2-2; TRBD2 matches 8 bases. After removal of 0 bases from V and 1 base from J, the junction contained 5 bases not matched to a gene. CDR1 and CDR2 (germline): SGHRS, YFSETQ. This CDR3 comprises 17 residues. CDR3 protein: CASSLASTSGNTGELFF. In DNA, the CDR3 is TGCGCCAGCAGCTTGGCTTCTACTAGCGGGAACACCGGGGAGCTGTTTTTT.

This chain joins TRBV5-4 and TRBJ1-1; 7 bases match TRBD1. Germline V CDR1 and CDR2: SGHNT, YYREEE (reference sequence). With 7 bases clipped from V and 1 base from J, the junction kept 7 bases outside the gene matches. The CDR3 contains 14 residues. For the CDR3, the DNA is TGTGCCAGCGCCCCCCGACAGGGGAACACTGAAGCTTTCTTT. Its translation is CASAPRQGNTEAFF.

CDR3 nucleotide sequence: TGTGCCAGCTCACGCGCCGGGACATCTTCCTACGAGCAGTACTTC. Translating it yields CASSRAGTSSYEQYF. The chain uses TRBV18 and TRBJ2-7; tentatively, D is TRBD1 (6 bases). CDR1 is KGHSH and CDR2 is LQKENI in the germline V gene. This CDR3 is 15 amino acids long. With 4 bases removed from V and 1 base from J, the gap between germline ends came to 14 bases. The complete variable domain, with remaining parts taken from reference TRBV18 and TRBJ2-7, reads NAGVMQNPRHLVRRRGQEARLRCSPMKGHSHVYWYRQLPEEGLKFMVYLQKENIIDESGMPKERFSAEFPKEGPSILRIQQVVRGDSAAYFCASSRAGTSSYEQYFGPGTRLTVT.